These T cell receptor beta chains were read from a single sample in a study of cytomegalovirus exposure and HLA in healthy donors. Profiled with immunoSEQ multiplex PCR; TCRdb holds only in-frame clones, not every one. Of roughly 180,000 clones in the sample, about four fifths are singletons; the top ten hold approximately 5.4%. Input material: PBMCs. These receptors originate from a young woman in good health and CMV-seropositive. The CDR3 runs from the conserved cysteine through the conserved F or W. The D gene is left open where the match is weak. Not every row has a clone size; where given, it reads once, few, many or a size class.

clone size	V gene	D gene	J gene	CDR3 protein	CDR3 DNA
-	TRBV10-1	-	TRBJ2-3	CASSVDSTDTQYF	TGCGCCAGCAGTGTAGATTCCACAGATACGCAGTATTTT
-	TRBV4-1	-	TRBJ1-2	CASSQGRLPGGYGYTF	TGCGCCAGCAGCCAAGGACGGTTGCCCGGCGGCTATGGCTACACCTTC
once	TRBV2	-	TRBJ2-3	CASTGDSTDTQYF	TGTGCCAGCACGGGAGACAGCACAGATACGCAGTATTTT
few	TRBV7-2	-	TRBJ2-3	CASSPTSTSTDTQYF	TGTGCCAGCAGCCCAACTAGTACTAGCACAGATACGCAGTATTTT
-	TRBV7-9	TRBD1	TRBJ1-2	CASRADRAGGYTF	TGTGCCAGCAGAGCGGACAGGGCCGGTGGCTACACCTTC
-	TRBV4-1	TRBD2	TRBJ2-6	CASSHPGLAVIGSGANVLTF	TGCGCCAGCAGCCACCCGGGACTAGCGGTTATCGGCTCTGGGGCCAACGTCCTGACTTTC
-	TRBV19	TRBD1	TRBJ2-3	CASSKRTGGTDTQYF	TGTGCCAGTAGTAAAAGGACAGGCGGCACAGATACGCAGTATTTT
-	TRBV2	TRBD1	TRBJ2-2	CASRKGQGSAGELFF	TGTGCCAGCAGGAAGGGACAGGGTAGTGCCGGGGAGCTGTTTTTT
-	TRBV4-1	TRBD1	TRBJ2-5	CASSQKEQGVGGYAQYF	TGCGCCAGCAGCCAAAAAGAACAGGGGGTTGGCGGATATGCGCAGTACTTC
-	TRBV25-1	TRBD2	TRBJ2-3	CASSESWRGGGDTQYF	TGTGCCAGCAGTGAATCCTGGCGGGGGGGTGGGGATACGCAGTATTTT
-	TRBV9	TRBD2	TRBJ2-3	CASSVTLAGGPTDTQYF	TGTGCCAGCAGCGTAACTCTAGCGGGGGGACCCACAGATACGCAGTATTTT
-	TRBV6-1	-	TRBJ2-3	CASSEYLAGAVTDTQYF	TGTGCCAGCAGTGAATACCTTGCGGGGGCCGTCACAGATACGCAGTATTTT
-	TRBV6-1	TRBD1	TRBJ1-2	CASRWTGGGYTF	TGTGCCAGCAGATGGACAGGGGGCGGCTACACCTTC
-	TRBV2	-	TRBJ1-5	CASSRDRTNQPQHF	TGTGCCAGCAGTCGAGACAGGACCAATCAGCCCCAGCATTTT
-	TRBV29-1	-	TRBJ1-1	CSVGGDGEAFF	TGCAGCGTTGGGGGGGACGGTGAAGCTTTCTTT
-	TRBV6-6	-	TRBJ2-5	CASTGGGGETQYF	TGTGCCAGCACCGGCGGGGGCGGAGAGACCCAGTACTTC
-	TRBV7-6	TRBD1	TRBJ2-1	CASSSRQGFNEQFF	TGTGCCAGCAGCTCGCGACAGGGGTTTAATGAGCAGTTCTTC
-	TRBV28	-	TRBJ1-4	CASSFGRAFGKLFF	TGTGCCAGCAGTTTTGGCAGGGCTTTCGGTAAACTGTTTTTT
-	TRBV15	TRBD1	TRBJ2-1	CATSSQPGQGYNEQFF	TGTGCCACCAGCAGTCAACCGGGACAGGGGTACAATGAGCAGTTCTTC
-	TRBV19	-	TRBJ2-2	CASSRGTGELFF	TGTGCCAGTAGCCGAGGGACCGGGGAGCTGTTTTTT
-	TRBV7-9	TRBD1	TRBJ1-5	CASSGTGRQPQHF	TGTGCCAGCAGCGGGACAGGGAGGCAGCCCCAGCATTTT
-	TRBV10-2	TRBD1	TRBJ2-1	CASNGQGRNEQFF	TGCGCCAGCAACGGACAGGGGAGGAATGAGCAGTTCTTC